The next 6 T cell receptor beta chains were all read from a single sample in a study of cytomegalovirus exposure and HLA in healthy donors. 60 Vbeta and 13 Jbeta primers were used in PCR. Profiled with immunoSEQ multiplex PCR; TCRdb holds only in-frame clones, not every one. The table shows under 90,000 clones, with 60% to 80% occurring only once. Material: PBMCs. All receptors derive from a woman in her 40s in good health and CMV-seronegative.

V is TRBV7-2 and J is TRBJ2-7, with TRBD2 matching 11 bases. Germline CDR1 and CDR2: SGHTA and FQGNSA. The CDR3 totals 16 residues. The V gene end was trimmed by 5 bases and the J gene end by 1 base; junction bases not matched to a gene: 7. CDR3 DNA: TGTGCCAGCAGCCCATACTCTAGCGGGGGGTCCTACGAGCAGTACTTC. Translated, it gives CASSPYSSGGSYEQYF. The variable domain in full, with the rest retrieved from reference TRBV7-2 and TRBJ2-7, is GAGVSQSPSNKVTEKGKDVELRCDPISGHTALYWYRQSLGQGLEFLIYFQGNSAPDKSGLPSDRFSAERTGGSVSTLTIQRTQQEDSAVYLCASSPYSSGGSYEQYFGPGTRLTVT.

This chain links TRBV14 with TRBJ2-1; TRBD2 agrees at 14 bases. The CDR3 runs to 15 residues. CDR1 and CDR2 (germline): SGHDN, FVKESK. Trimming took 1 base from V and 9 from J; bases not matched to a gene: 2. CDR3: CASSQGLAGGSEQFF. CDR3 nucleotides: TGTGCCAGCAGCCAAGGACTAGCGGGAGGGAGTGAGCAGTTCTTC.

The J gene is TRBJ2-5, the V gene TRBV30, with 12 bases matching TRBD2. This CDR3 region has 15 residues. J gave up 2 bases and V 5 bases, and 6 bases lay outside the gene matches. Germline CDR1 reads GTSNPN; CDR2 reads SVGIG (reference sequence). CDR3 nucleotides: TGTGCCTGGGTGGGGACTAGCGGGCGACAAGAGACCCAGTACTTC. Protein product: CAWVGTSGRQETQYF.

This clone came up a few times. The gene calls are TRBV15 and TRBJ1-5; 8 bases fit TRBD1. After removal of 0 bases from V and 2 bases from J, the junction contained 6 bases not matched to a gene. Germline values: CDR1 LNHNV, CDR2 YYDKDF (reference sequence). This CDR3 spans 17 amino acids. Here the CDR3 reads CATSRDRGQAGNQPQHF. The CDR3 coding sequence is TGTGCCACCAGCAGAGATCGGGGACAGGCGGGCAATCAGCCCCAGCATTTT.

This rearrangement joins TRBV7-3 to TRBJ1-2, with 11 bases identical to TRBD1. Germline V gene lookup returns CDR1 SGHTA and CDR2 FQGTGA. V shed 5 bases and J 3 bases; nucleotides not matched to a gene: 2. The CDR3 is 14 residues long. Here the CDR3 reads CASSRGQGDYGYTF. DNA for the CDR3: TGTGCCAGCAGCCGGGGACAGGGGGACTATGGCTACACCTTC. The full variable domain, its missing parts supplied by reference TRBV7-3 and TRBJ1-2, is GAGVSQTPSNKVTEKGKYVELRCDPISGHTALYWYRQSLGQGPEFLIYFQGTGAADDSGLPNDRFFAVRPEGSVSTLKIQRTERGDSAVYLCASSRGQGDYGYTFGSGTRLTVV.

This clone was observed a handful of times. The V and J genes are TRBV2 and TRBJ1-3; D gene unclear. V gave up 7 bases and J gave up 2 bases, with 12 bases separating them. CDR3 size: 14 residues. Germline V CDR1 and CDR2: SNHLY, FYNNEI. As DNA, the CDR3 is TGTGCCAGCAACCCGAATTCAGCTGGAAACACCATATATTTT. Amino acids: CASNPNSAGNTIYF.